This TCR beta chain came from a study of early T cells in non-severe SARS-CoV-2 infection. Study at large: Sequencing of unsorted whole blood was done on bulk RNA, leaving chains unpaired.

Overall study results and limits: Sequences matched to VDJdb favored anti-spike CD8 responses, while private and CD4 specificities were missed.

Each single cDNA molecule received a unique molecular identifier. TCRdb independently ran MiXCR on the 5' RACE reads; one entry per CDR3 protein. The sample has more than 80,000 distinct CDR3 sequences, roughly 13% seen once; the top ten hold 1.4%. Notes on this clonotype: The antigen is undetermined.

The source of this sequence is an adult who was a healthcare worker with PCR-confirmed SARS-CoV-2 infection or an uninfected control (not recorded which). Sequencing used whole blood.

The CDR3 protein is CASSLVGDSTEAFF. CDR3 in DNA: TGTGCCAGCAGCTTAGTCGGGGATAGCACTGAAGCTTTCTTT. The rearrangement uses TRBV7-2 and TRBJ1-1; D gene unclear. CDR1 is SGHTA, CDR2 FQGNSA, per germline. V gave up 1 base and J gave up 4 bases, with 10 bases separating them. The length of the CDR3 is 14 residues. The whole variable domain, filled in from reference TRBV7-2 and TRBJ1-1, reads GAGVSQSPSNKVTEKGKDVELRCDPISGHTALYWYRQSLGQGLEFLIYFQGNSAPDKSGLPSDRFSAERTGGSVSTLTIQRTQQEDSAVYLCASSLVGDSTEAFFGQGTRLTVV.